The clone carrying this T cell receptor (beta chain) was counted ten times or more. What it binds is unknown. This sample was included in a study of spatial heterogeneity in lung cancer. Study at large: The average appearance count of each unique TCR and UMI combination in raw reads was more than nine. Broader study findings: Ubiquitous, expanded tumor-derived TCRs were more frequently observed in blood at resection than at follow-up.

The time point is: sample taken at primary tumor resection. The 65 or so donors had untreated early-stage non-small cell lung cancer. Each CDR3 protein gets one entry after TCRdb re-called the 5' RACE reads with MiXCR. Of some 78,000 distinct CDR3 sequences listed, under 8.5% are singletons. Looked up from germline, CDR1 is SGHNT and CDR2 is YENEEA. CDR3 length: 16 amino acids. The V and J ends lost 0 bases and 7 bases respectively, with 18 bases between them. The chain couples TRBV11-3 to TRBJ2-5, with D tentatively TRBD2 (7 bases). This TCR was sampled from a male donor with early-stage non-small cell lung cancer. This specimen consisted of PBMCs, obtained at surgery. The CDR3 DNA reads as TGTGCCAGCAGCTTAGATCTGGGAGGGGGTTTCGTGACCCAGTACTTC. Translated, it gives CASSLDLGGGFVTQYF.